A selection of T cell receptor beta chains follows, all from one sample in a study of T-cell reconstitution after alpha-beta-depleted transplantation in children. Each CDR3 protein is one row after TCRdb ran MiXCR on the PCR reads. The repertoire holds roughly 400,000 distinct CDR3 sequences, with around 21% as singletons. This material consisted of PBMCs from the stem cell graft donor, taken from the stem cell graft. The origin of the receptors is a human donor who donated a stem cell graft to a child with acute myeloid leukemia. Both conserved end residues are part of each CDR3. Each record gives: CDR3 protein, CDR3 DNA, J gene, CDR3 length, V gene, clone size, D gene. The D gene is left open where the match is weak. Size is stated for part of the rows, as once, few or many counts, or as a class when the clone is expanded.

CDR3aa: CASSYPTGALEGSYNEQFF
CDR3nt: TGTGCCAGCAGTTACCCGACAGGGGCCCTAGAAGGCTCCTACAATGAGCAGTTCTTC
j_gene: TRBJ2-1
len: 19
v_gene: TRBV6-5
abundance: many
d_gene: TRBD1

CDR3aa: CASSLTQGAYTDTQYF
CDR3nt: TGTGCCAGCAGTTTGACACAGGGGGCTTACACAGATACGCAGTATTTT
j_gene: TRBJ2-3
len: 16
v_gene: TRBV28
abundance: .
d_gene: TRBD1

CDR3aa: CSVKDRVQETQYF
CDR3nt: TGCAGCGTGAAAGACAGGGTCCAAGAGACCCAGTACTTC
j_gene: TRBJ2-5
len: 13
v_gene: TRBV29-1
abundance: few
d_gene: TRBD1

CDR3aa: CASSQEGDGQQYF
CDR3nt: TGTGCCAGCAGCCAAGAAGGCGACGGGCAGCAGTACTTC
j_gene: TRBJ2-7
len: 13
v_gene: TRBV4-2
abundance: few
d_gene: .

CDR3aa: CSAPGLASDEQFF
CDR3nt: TGCAGTGCTCCAGGACTAGCCTCGGATGAGCAGTTCTTC
j_gene: TRBJ2-1
len: 13
v_gene: TRBV20-1
abundance: many
d_gene: TRBD2

CDR3aa: CASSQVPGLSNTGELFF
CDR3nt: TGTGCCAGCAGCCAAGTTCCGGGACTATCGAACACCGGGGAGCTGTTTTTT
j_gene: TRBJ2-2
len: 17
v_gene: TRBV3-1
abundance: .
d_gene: TRBD2

CDR3aa: CSSLNQPQHF
CDR3nt: TGCAGCTCTCTTAATCAGCCCCAGCATTTT
j_gene: TRBJ1-5
len: 10
v_gene: TRBV29-1
abundance: .
d_gene: .

CDR3aa: CASSLRGYHEQFF
CDR3nt: TGTGCCAGCAGTTTAAGAGGGTACCATGAGCAGTTCTTC
j_gene: TRBJ2-1
len: 13
v_gene: TRBV12-3/TRBV12-4
abundance: few
d_gene: .

CDR3aa: CAITGTSGSKGEQFF
CDR3nt: TGTGCCATCACCGGGACTAGCGGGAGTAAGGGCGAGCAGTTCTTC
j_gene: TRBJ2-1
len: 15
v_gene: TRBV10-3
abundance: many
d_gene: TRBD2

CDR3aa: CASSLPRLAGEETQYF
CDR3nt: TGTGCCAGCAGCCTTCCGAGACTAGCGGGAGAAGAGACCCAGTACTTC
j_gene: TRBJ2-5
len: 16
v_gene: TRBV13
abundance: .
d_gene: TRBD2

CDR3aa: CASTFVVATYNEQFF
CDR3nt: TGTGCCAGCACCTTCGTGGTTGCCACCTACAATGAGCAGTTCTTC
j_gene: TRBJ2-1
len: 15
v_gene: TRBV12-3/TRBV12-4
abundance: .
d_gene: .

CDR3aa: CASSDGGGRNTGELFF
CDR3nt: TGTGCCAGCAGTGATGGTGGCGGGAGGAACACCGGGGAGCTGTTTTTT
j_gene: TRBJ2-2
len: 16
v_gene: TRBV25-1
abundance: .
d_gene: TRBD2

CDR3aa: CSASDIGVVTDTQYF
CDR3nt: TGCAGTGCTAGCGATATTGGGGTCGTTACAGATACGCAGTATTTT
j_gene: TRBJ2-3
len: 15
v_gene: TRBV20-1
abundance: .
d_gene: .

CDR3aa: CASSLLLAGGKDTQYF
CDR3nt: TGTGCCAGCAGTTTACTCCTAGCGGGAGGGAAAGATACGCAGTATTTT
j_gene: TRBJ2-3
len: 16
v_gene: TRBV12-3/TRBV12-4
abundance: few
d_gene: TRBD2

CDR3aa: CASSFGTSGKRIEQFF
CDR3nt: TGTGCCAGCAGCTTCGGGACTAGCGGGAAAAGAATTGAGCAGTTCTTC
j_gene: TRBJ2-1
len: 16
v_gene: TRBV13
abundance: .
d_gene: TRBD2

CDR3aa: CASSPFPVETQYF
CDR3nt: TGCGCCAGCAGCCCCTTCCCAGTAGAGACCCAGTACTTC
j_gene: TRBJ2-5
len: 13
v_gene: TRBV5-1
abundance: .
d_gene: .

CDR3aa: CASSSGLAGVNEQFF
CDR3nt: TGTGCCAGCAGTTCCGGACTAGCGGGAGTGAATGAGCAGTTCTTC
j_gene: TRBJ2-1
len: 15
v_gene: TRBV12-3/TRBV12-4
abundance: .
d_gene: TRBD2

CDR3aa: CASSIQPGLAGPTYEQYF
CDR3nt: TGTGCCAGTAGTATCCAACCGGGACTAGCGGGACCTACCTACGAGCAGTACTTC
j_gene: TRBJ2-7
len: 18
v_gene: TRBV19
abundance: .
d_gene: TRBD2

CDR3aa: CSARNPGGSSYEQYF
CDR3nt: TGCAGTGCTAGAAACCCCGGTGGTTCGTCCTACGAGCAGTACTTC
j_gene: TRBJ2-7
len: 15
v_gene: TRBV20-1
abundance: many
d_gene: .

CDR3aa: CASSLEWLKETQYF
CDR3nt: TGTGCCAGCAGCTTGGAGTGGCTCAAGGAGACCCAGTACTTC
j_gene: TRBJ2-5
len: 14
v_gene: TRBV11-2
abundance: .
d_gene: .

CDR3aa: CASSPRQGRHLDTQYF
CDR3nt: TGTGCCAGCAGTCCCCGACAGGGTAGGCATCTGGATACGCAGTATTTT
j_gene: TRBJ2-3
len: 16
v_gene: TRBV28
abundance: few
d_gene: TRBD1

CDR3aa: CASSLEQGAIGETQYF
CDR3nt: TGTGCCAGCTCACTCGAACAGGGGGCGATTGGTGAGACCCAGTACTTC
j_gene: TRBJ2-5
len: 16
v_gene: TRBV18
abundance: many
d_gene: TRBD1

CDR3aa: CSVEDRRAHRNEQFF
CDR3nt: TGCAGCGTTGAAGACAGAAGGGCTCATAGGAATGAGCAGTTCTTC
j_gene: TRBJ2-1
len: 15
v_gene: TRBV29-1
abundance: many
d_gene: .

CDR3aa: CSASTNWLPYNEQFF
CDR3nt: TGCAGTGCTAGTACTAATTGGCTCCCCTACAATGAGCAGTTCTTC
j_gene: TRBJ2-1
len: 15
v_gene: TRBV20-1
abundance: many
d_gene: .

CDR3aa: CASSWGSSLSYEQYF
CDR3nt: TGTGCCAGCAGCTGGGGATCTTCTCTCTCCTACGAGCAGTACTTC
j_gene: TRBJ2-7
len: 15
v_gene: TRBV5-6
abundance: .
d_gene: .

CDR3aa: CASSVLQGENTEAFF
CDR3nt: TGCGCCAGCAGCGTATTACAGGGAGAGAACACTGAAGCTTTCTTT
j_gene: TRBJ1-1
len: 15
v_gene: TRBV5-1
abundance: .
d_gene: .

CDR3aa: CSAPGRGIEQFF
CDR3nt: TGCAGTGCCCCCGGTCGAGGAATTGAGCAGTTCTTC
j_gene: TRBJ2-1
len: 12
v_gene: TRBV20-1
abundance: many
d_gene: .

CDR3aa: CASSSLQGKAGELFF
CDR3nt: TGTGCCAGCAGCTCCCTACAGGGAAAGGCCGGGGAGCTGTTTTTT
j_gene: TRBJ2-2
len: 15
v_gene: TRBV7-8
abundance: .
d_gene: .

CDR3aa: CASSKSVPYEQYF
CDR3nt: TGTGCCAGCTCGAAAAGCGTCCCCTACGAGCAGTACTTC
j_gene: TRBJ2-7
len: 13
v_gene: TRBV7-9
abundance: few
d_gene: .

CDR3aa: CSAGSLDRYNEINQPQHF
CDR3nt: TGCAGTGCCGGCTCCTTGGACAGATACAATGAAATCAATCAGCCCCAGCATTTT
j_gene: TRBJ1-5
len: 18
v_gene: TRBV20-1
abundance: .
d_gene: .

CDR3aa: CASSPGTGGGLEQYF
CDR3nt: TGTGCCAGCAGCCCCGGGACAGGGGGGGGCCTCGAGCAGTACTTC
j_gene: TRBJ2-7
len: 15
v_gene: TRBV7-9
abundance: .
d_gene: TRBD1

CDR3aa: CSARGGPANTEAFF
CDR3nt: TGCAGTGCTAGAGGGGGTCCGGCGAACACTGAAGCTTTCTTT
j_gene: TRBJ1-1
len: 14
v_gene: TRBV20-1
abundance: .
d_gene: .

CDR3aa: CASSTPGSGRLNEQFF
CDR3nt: TGCGCCAGCAGCACCCCGGGCAGCGGGAGGCTCAATGAGCAGTTCTTC
j_gene: TRBJ2-1
len: 16
v_gene: TRBV5-1
abundance: .
d_gene: TRBD2

CDR3aa: CATDLMNTEAFF
CDR3nt: TGTGCCACAGACCTCATGAACACTGAAGCTTTCTTT
j_gene: TRBJ1-1
len: 12
v_gene: TRBV18
abundance: few
d_gene: .

CDR3aa: CASSLFGPAVAEAFF
CDR3nt: TGTGCCAGCAGCTTGTTCGGACCGGCGGTCGCTGAAGCTTTCTTT
j_gene: TRBJ1-1
len: 15
v_gene: TRBV5-6
abundance: many
d_gene: .

CDR3aa: CASSQVPAGGNTGELFF
CDR3nt: TGCGCCAGCAGCCAAGTTCCAGCGGGAGGGAACACCGGGGAGCTGTTTTTT
j_gene: TRBJ2-2
len: 17
v_gene: TRBV4-3
abundance: .
d_gene: TRBD2

CDR3aa: CASRRGVSYEQYF
CDR3nt: TGTGCCAGTCGAAGGGGGGTGAGCTACGAGCAGTACTTC
j_gene: TRBJ2-7
len: 13
v_gene: TRBV19
abundance: many
d_gene: .

CDR3aa: CATETSESTDTQYF
CDR3nt: TGTGCCACCGAAACTAGCGAGAGCACAGATACGCAGTATTTT
j_gene: TRBJ2-3
len: 14
v_gene: TRBV15
abundance: .
d_gene: TRBD2

CDR3aa: CASKRDTNTGELFF
CDR3nt: TGTGCCAGCAAAAGGGACACTAACACCGGGGAGCTGTTTTTT
j_gene: TRBJ2-2
len: 14
v_gene: TRBV2
abundance: few
d_gene: .

CDR3aa: CSALGQGGLYEQYF
CDR3nt: TGCAGTGCCCTGGGACAGGGCGGGTTGTACGAGCAGTACTTC
j_gene: TRBJ2-7
len: 14
v_gene: TRBV20-1
abundance: many
d_gene: TRBD1

CDR3aa: CSADSGSSYEQYF
CDR3nt: TGCAGCGCCGACAGCGGTAGCTCCTACGAGCAGTACTTC
j_gene: TRBJ2-7
len: 13
v_gene: TRBV29-1
abundance: many
d_gene: .